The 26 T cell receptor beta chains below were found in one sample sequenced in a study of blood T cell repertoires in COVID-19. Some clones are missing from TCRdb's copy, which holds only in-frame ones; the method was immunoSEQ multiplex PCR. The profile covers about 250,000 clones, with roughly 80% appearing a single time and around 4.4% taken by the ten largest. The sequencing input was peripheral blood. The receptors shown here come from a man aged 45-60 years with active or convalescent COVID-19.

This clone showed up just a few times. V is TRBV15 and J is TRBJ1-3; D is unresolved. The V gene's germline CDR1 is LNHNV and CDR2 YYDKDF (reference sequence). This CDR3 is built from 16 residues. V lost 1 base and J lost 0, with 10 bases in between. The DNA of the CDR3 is TGTGCCACCAGCAGAGGGGTGGACTTCTCTGGAAACACCATATATTTT. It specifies CATSRGVDFSGNTIYF.

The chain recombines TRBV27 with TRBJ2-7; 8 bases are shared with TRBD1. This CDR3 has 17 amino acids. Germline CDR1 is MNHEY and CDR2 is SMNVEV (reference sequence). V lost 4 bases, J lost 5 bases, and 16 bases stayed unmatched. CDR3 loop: CASSSLRTGLIVDEQYF. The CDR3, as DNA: TGTGCCAGCAGTTCCCTCCGGACAGGGCTCATTGTCGACGAGCAGTACTTC.

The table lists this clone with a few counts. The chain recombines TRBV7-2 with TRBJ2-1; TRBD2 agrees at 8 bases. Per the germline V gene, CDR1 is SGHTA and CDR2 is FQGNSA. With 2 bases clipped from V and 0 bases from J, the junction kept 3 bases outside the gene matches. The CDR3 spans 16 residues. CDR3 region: CASSLRRGDSYNEQFF. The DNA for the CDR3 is TGTGCCAGCAGCTTACGGCGGGGGGACTCCTACAATGAGCAGTTCTTC.

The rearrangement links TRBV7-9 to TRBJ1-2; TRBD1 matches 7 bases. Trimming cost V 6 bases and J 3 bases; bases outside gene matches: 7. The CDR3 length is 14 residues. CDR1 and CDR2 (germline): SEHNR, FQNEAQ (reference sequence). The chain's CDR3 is CASRPSTGDYGYTF. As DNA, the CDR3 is TGTGCCAGCAGGCCCTCTACAGGGGACTATGGCTACACCTTC.

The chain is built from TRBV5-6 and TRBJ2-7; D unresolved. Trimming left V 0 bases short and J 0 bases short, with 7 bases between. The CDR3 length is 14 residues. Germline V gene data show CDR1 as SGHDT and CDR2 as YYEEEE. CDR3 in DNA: TGTGCCAGCAGCTTGGCTAGTACCTCCTACGAGCAGTACTTC. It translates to CASSLASTSYEQYF.

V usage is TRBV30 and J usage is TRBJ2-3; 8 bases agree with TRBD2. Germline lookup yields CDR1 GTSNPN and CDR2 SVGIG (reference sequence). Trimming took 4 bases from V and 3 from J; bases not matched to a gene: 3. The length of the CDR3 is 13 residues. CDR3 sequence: CAWTPGGTDTQYF. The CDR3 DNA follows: TGTGCCTGGACCCCGGGGGGGACAGATACGCAGTATTTT.

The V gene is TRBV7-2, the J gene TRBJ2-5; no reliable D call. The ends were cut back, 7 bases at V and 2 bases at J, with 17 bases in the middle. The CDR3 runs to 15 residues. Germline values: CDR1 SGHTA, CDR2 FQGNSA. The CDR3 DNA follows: TGTGCCAGCACCACCGCCGGCTGGGCACAAGAGACCCAGTACTTC. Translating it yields CASTTAGWAQETQYF.

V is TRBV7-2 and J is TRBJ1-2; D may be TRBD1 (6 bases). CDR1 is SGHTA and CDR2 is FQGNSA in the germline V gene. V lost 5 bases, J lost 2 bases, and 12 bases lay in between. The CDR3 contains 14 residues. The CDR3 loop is CASSPETGNYGYTF. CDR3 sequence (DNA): TGTGCCAGCAGCCCGGAGACAGGAAACTATGGCTACACCTTC.

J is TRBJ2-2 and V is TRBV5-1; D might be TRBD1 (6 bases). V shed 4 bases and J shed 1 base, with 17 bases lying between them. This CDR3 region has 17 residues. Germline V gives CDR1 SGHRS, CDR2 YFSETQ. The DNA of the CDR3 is TGCGCCAGCAGCCCGAGAACAGGGAGAGGGAACACCGGGGAGCTGTTTTTT. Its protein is CASSPRTGRGNTGELFF.

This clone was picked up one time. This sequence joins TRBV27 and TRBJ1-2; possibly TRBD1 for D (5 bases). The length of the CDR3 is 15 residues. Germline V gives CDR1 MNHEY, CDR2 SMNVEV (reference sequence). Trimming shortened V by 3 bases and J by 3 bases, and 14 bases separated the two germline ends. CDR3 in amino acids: CASSFSGWGDYGYTF. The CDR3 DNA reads TGTGCCAGCAGTTTCTCCGGGTGGGGGGACTATGGCTACACCTTC.

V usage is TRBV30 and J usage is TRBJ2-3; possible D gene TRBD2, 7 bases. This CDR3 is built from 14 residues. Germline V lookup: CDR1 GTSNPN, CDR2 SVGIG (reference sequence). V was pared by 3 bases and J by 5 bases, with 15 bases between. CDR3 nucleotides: TGTGCCTGGAGGTTCGGCGGGGGCGTAGATACGCAGTATTTT. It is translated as CAWRFGGGVDTQYF.

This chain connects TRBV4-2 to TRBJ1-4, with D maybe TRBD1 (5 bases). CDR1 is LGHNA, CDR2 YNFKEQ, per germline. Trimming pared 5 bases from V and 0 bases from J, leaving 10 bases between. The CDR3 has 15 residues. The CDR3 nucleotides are TGTGCCAGCAGCACCGGGGGTTCAACTAATGAAAAACTGTTTTTT. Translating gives CASSTGGSTNEKLFF.

CDR3 in DNA: TGTGCCTTACAGGCGGCAGGTCAGCCCCAGCATTTT. Translation: CALQAAGQPQHF. V is TRBV30 and J is TRBJ1-5; D may be TRBD1 (5 bases). The CDR3 consists of 12 residues. V was trimmed by 7 bases and J by 6 bases, leaving 13 bases between them. The germline CDR1 and CDR2 sequences are GTSNPN and SVGIG (reference sequence).

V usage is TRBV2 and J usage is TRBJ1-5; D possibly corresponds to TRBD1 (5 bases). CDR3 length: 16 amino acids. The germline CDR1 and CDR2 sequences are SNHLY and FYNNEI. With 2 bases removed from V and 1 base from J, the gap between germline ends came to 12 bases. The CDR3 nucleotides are TGTGCCAGCAGTGAAATGGGGGGACGGAGCAATCAGCCCCAGCATTTT. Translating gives CASSEMGGRSNQPQHF.

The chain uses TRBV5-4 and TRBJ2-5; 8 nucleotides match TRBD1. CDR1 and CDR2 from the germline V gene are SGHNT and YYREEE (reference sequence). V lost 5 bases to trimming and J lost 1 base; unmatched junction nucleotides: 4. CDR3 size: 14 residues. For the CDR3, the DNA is TGTGCCAGCAGACATGGACAGGGCCAAGAGACCCAGTACTTC. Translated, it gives CASRHGQGQETQYF.

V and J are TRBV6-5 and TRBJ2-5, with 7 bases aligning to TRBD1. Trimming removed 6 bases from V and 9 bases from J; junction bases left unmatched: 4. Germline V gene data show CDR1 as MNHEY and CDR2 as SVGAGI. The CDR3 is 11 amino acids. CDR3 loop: CASSRDRAQYF. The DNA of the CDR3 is TGTGCCAGCAGCAGAGACAGGGCCCAGTACTTC.

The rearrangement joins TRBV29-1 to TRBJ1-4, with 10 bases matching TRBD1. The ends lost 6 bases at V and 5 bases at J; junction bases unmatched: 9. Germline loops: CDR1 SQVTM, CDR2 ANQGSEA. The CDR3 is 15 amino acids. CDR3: CSVGGGGQGNEKLFF. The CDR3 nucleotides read TGCAGCGTCGGGGGAGGGGGACAGGGGAATGAAAAACTGTTTTTT.

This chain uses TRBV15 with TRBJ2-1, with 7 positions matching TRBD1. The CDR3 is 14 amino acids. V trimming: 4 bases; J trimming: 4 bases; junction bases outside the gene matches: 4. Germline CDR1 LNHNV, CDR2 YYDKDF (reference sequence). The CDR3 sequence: CATSTRTGYNEQFF. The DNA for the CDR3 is TGTGCCACCAGCACAAGGACAGGATACAATGAGCAGTTCTTC.

As DNA, the CDR3 is TGTGCCTGGAGTCGGGACAGGGTAGACTACAATGAGCAGTTCTTC. It encodes CAWSRDRVDYNEQFF. This rearrangement joins TRBV30 to TRBJ2-1; TRBD1 agrees at 9 bases. The CDR3 totals 15 residues. V shed 2 bases and J 3 bases; nucleotides not matched to a gene: 5. Germline V gene data show CDR1 as GTSNPN and CDR2 as SVGIG (reference sequence).

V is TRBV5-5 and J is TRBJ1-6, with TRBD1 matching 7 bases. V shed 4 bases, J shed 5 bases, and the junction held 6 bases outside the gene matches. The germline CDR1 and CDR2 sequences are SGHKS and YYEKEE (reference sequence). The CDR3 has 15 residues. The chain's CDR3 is CASSGTTGHNSPLHF. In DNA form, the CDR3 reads TGTGCCAGCAGCGGGACGACAGGGCATAATTCACCCCTCCACTTT.

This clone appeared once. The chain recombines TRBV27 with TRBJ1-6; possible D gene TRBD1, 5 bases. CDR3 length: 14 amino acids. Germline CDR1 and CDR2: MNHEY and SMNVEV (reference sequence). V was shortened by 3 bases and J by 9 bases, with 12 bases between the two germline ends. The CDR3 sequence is CASSFQGIGSPLHF. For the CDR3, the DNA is TGTGCCAGCAGTTTCCAGGGTATCGGTTCACCCCTCCACTTT.

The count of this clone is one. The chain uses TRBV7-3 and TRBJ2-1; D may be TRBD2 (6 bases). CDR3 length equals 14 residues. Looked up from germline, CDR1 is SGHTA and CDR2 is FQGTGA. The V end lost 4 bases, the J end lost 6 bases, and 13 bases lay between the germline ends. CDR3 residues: CASSSTPGVNEQFF. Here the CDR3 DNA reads TGTGCCAGCAGCTCCACCCCGGGGGTCAATGAGCAGTTCTTC.

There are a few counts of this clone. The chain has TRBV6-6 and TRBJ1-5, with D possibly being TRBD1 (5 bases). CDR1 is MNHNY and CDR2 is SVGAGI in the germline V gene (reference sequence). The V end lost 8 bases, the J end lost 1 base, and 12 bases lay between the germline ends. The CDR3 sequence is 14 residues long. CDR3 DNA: TGTGCCAGCGTCGGGGGTAGAAGCAATCAGCCCCAGCATTTT. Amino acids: CASVGGRSNQPQHF.

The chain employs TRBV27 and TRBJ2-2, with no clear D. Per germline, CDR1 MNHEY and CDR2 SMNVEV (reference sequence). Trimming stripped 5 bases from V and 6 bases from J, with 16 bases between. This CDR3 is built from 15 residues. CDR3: CASSNQLQRAGELFF. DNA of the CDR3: TGTGCCAGCAGTAACCAGTTGCAGCGTGCCGGGGAGCTGTTTTTT.

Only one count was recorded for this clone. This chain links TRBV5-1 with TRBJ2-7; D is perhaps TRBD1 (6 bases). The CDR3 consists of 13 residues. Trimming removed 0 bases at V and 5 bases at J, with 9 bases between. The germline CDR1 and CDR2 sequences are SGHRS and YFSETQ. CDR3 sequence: CASSLDRVDEQYF. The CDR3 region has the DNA TGCGCCAGCAGCTTGGACAGGGTAGACGAGCAGTACTTC.

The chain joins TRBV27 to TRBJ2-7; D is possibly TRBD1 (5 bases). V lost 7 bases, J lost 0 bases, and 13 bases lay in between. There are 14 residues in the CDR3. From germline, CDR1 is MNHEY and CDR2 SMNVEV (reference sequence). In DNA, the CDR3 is TGTGCCAGCAAGATGGGGCCCCCCTCCTACGAGCAGTACTTC. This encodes CASKMGPPSYEQYF.